These 5 T cell receptor beta chains share one sample of origin, sequenced in a study of response to subunit inactivated influenza vaccine. TCRdb analysed the RT-PCR reads with MiXCR anew, one entry per CDR3 protein. The sample carries about 800,000 distinct CDR3 sequences, over 20% recorded once. The sequencing used PBMCs from blood, collected approximately 5 days after vaccination. The origin of the receptors is a man aged 50 or older who received an inactivated influenza vaccine.

This clonotype was counted at least ten times. The chain employs TRBV5-1 and TRBJ2-5; possible D gene TRBD1, 6 bases. The V gene's germline CDR1 is SGHRS and CDR2 YFSETQ. The CDR3 has 14 residues. Trimming shortened V by 0 bases and J by 3 bases, and 9 bases separated the two germline ends. The CDR3 reads CASSLGTVEETQYF. The CDR3 DNA is TGCGCCAGCAGCTTGGGGACAGTAGAAGAGACCCAGTACTTC.

This clonotype was found a few times. The chain uses TRBV4-2 and TRBJ2-1, with D possibly TRBD2 on 6 matching bases. V lost 1 base, J lost 8 bases, and 18 bases lay in between. Germline V lookup: CDR1 LGHNA, CDR2 YNFKEQ. The CDR3 length is 16 residues. The CDR3 DNA is TGTGCCAGCAGCCAAGTGGGCGGGAAAACCGGATATGAGCAGTTCTTC. This codes for CASSQVGGKTGYEQFF.

The chain uses TRBV29-1 and TRBJ1-1; tentative D call: TRBD1 (5 bases). The ends were cut back, 7 bases at V and 3 bases at J, with 12 bases in the middle. The CDR3 loop spans 12 amino acids. Germline V gene sequence: CDR1 SQVTM, CDR2 ANQGSEA. CDR3 in DNA: TGCAGCGGCACAGACAGTTACACTGAAGCTTTCTTT. This encodes CSGTDSYTEAFF.

The rearrangement links TRBV5-6 to TRBJ2-5, with TRBD1 as a possible D gene (5 bases). Germline CDR1 is SGHDT and CDR2 is YYEEEE. The CDR3 extends over 15 amino acids. V was trimmed by 4 bases and J by 1 base, leaving 14 bases between them. This CDR3 is CASSPNQGIQETQYF. CDR3 in DNA: TGTGCCAGCAGCCCAAATCAGGGAATCCAAGAGACCCAGTACTTC.

This clonotype was counted many times. The V and J genes are TRBV5-5 and TRBJ2-7; D is perhaps TRBD2 (6 bases). Germline V gives CDR1 SGHKS, CDR2 YYEKEE (reference sequence). The V end was cut by 0 bases, the J end by 0 bases, with 10 bases between. This CDR3 comprises 15 residues. CDR3 sequence: CASSLASGVSYEQYF. CDR3 DNA sequence: TGTGCCAGCAGCTTGGCCTCGGGGGTCTCCTACGAGCAGTACTTC.